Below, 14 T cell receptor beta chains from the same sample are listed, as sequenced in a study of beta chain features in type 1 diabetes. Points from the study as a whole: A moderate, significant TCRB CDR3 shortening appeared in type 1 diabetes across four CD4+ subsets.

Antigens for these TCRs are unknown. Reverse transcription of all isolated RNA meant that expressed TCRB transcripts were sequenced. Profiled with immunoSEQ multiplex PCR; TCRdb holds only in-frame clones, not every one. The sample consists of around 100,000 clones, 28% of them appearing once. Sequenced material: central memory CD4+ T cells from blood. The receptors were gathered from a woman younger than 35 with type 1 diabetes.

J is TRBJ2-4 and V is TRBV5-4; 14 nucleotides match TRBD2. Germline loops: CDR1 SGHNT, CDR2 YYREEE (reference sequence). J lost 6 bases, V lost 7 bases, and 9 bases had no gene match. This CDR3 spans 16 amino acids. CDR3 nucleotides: TGTGCCAGCGGCGCCGGGACTAGCGGGAGAGTAAACATTCAGTACTTC. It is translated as CASGAGTSGRVNIQYF.

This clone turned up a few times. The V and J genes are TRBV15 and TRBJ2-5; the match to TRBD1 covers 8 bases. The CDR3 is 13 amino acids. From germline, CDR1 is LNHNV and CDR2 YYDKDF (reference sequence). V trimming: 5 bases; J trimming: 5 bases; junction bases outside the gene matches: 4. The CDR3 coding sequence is TGTGCCACCAGCCCTCGACAGGGGGAGACCCAGTACTTC. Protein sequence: CATSPRQGETQYF.

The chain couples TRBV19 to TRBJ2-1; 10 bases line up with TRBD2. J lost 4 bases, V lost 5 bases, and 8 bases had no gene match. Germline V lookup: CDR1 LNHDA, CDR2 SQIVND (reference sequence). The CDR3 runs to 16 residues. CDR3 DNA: TGTGCCAGTAGTGTGAGACTAGCGGGCCGTTACAATGAGCAGTTCTTC. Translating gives CASSVRLAGRYNEQFF.

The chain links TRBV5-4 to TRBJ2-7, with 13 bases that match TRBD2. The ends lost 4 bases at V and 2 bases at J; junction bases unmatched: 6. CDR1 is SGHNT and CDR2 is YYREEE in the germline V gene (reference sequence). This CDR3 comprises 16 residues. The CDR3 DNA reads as TGTGCCAGCAGCCCCCCGGGACTAGCGGGACCCTACGAGCAGTACTTC. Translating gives CASSPPGLAGPYEQYF.

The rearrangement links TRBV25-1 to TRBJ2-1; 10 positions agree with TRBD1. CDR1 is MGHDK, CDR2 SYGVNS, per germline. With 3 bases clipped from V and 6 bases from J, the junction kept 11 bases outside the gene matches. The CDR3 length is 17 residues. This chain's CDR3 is CASSDMASRTGGNEQFF. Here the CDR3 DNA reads TGTGCCAGCAGTGATATGGCTAGTAGGACAGGGGGCAATGAGCAGTTCTTC.

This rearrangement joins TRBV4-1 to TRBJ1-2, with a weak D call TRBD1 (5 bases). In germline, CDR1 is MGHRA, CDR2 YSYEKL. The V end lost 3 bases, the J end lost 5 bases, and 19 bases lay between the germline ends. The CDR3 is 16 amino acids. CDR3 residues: CASSQGLRAAFYGYTF. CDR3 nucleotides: TGCGCCAGCAGCCAGGGACTGCGGGCGGCCTTTTATGGCTACACCTTC.

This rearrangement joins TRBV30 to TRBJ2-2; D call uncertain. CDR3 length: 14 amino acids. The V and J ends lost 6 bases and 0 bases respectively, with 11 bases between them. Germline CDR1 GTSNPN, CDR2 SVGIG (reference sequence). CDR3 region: CACPILANTGELFF. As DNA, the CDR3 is TGTGCCTGCCCAATCCTAGCGAACACCGGGGAGCTGTTTTTT.

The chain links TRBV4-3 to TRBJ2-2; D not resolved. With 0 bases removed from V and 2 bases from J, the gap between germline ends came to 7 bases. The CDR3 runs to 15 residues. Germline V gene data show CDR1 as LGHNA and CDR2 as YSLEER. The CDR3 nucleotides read TGCGCCAGCAGCCAAGAGTTCGGTAACACCGGGGAGCTGTTTTTT. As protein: CASSQEFGNTGELFF.

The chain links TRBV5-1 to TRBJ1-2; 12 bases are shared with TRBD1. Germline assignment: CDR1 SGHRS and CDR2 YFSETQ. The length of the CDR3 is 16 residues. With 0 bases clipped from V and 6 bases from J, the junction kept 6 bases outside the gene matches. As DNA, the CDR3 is TGCGCCAGCAGCTTGGCGGGGACAGGGGGCAAGGATGGCTACACCTTC. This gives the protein CASSLAGTGGKDGYTF.

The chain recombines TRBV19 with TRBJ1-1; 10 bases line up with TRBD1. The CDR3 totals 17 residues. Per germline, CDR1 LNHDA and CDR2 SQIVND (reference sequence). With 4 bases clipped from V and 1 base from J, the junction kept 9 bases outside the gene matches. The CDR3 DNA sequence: TGTGCCAGTAGTAGATCCGGGACAGGGGTTACGAACACTGAAGCTTTCTTT. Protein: CASSRSGTGVTNTEAFF.

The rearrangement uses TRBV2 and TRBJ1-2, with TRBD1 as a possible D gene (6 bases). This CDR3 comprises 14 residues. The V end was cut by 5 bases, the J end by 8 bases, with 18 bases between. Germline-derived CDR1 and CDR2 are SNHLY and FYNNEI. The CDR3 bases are TGTGCCAGCAGTCCAAGTACAGGGCGCCCAGGCTACACCTTC. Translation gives CASSPSTGRPGYTF.

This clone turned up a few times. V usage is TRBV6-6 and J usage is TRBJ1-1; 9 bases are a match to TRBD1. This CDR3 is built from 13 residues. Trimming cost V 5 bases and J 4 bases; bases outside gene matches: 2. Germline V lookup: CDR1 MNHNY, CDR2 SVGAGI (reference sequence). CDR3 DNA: TGTGCCAGCAGTGCGACAGGGGGCACTGAAGCTTTCTTT. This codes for CASSATGGTEAFF.

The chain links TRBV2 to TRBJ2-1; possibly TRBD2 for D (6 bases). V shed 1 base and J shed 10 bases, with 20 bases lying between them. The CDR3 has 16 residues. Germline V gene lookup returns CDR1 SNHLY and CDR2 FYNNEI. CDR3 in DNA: TGTGCCAGCAGTGAAGAAATGACTAGACCACCGGGGGAGCAGTTCTTC. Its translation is CASSEEMTRPPGEQFF.

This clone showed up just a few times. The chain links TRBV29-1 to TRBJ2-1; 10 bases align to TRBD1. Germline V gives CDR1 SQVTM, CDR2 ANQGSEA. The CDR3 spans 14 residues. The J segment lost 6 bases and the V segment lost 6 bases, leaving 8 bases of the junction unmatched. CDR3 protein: CSVLRDRGFNEQFF. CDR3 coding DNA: TGCAGCGTCCTCCGGGACAGGGGTTTCAATGAGCAGTTCTTC.